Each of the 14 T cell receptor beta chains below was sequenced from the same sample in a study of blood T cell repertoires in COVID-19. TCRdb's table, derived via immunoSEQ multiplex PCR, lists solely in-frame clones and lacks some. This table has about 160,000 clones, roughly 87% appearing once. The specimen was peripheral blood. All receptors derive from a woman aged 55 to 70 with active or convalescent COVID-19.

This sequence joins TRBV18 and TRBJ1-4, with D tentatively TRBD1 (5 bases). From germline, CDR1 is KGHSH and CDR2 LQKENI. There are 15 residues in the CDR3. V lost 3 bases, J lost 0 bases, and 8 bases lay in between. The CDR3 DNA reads TGTGCCAGCTCACCTCAGGGATCAACTAATGAAAAACTGTTTTTT. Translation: CASSPQGSTNEKLFF.

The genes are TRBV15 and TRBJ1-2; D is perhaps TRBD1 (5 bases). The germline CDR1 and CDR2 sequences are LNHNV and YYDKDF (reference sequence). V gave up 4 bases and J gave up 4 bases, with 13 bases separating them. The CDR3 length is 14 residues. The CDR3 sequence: CATSTGRGGYGYTF. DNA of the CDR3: TGTGCCACCAGCACGGGCCGGGGGGGCTATGGCTACACCTTC.

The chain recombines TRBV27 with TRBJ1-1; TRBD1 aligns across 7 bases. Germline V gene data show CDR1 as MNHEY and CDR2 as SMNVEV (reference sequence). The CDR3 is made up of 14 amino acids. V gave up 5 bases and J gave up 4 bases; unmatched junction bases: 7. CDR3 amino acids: CASSVNRGGTEAFF. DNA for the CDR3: TGTGCCAGCAGTGTCAACAGGGGAGGCACTGAAGCTTTCTTT.

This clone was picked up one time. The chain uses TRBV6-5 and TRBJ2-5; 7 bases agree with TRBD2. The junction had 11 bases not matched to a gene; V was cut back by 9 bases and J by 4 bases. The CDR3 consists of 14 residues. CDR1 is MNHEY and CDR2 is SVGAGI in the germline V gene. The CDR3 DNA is TGTGCCAGTATGGGTGGGGGGGGAGGAGAGACCCAGTACTTC. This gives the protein CASMGGGGGETQYF.

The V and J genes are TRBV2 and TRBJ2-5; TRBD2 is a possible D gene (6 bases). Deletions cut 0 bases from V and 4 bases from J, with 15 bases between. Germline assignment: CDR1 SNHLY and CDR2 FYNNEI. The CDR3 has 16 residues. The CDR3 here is CASSEAGGGGAETQYF. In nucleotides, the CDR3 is TGTGCCAGCAGTGAAGCGGGGGGTGGCGGGGCAGAGACCCAGTACTTC.

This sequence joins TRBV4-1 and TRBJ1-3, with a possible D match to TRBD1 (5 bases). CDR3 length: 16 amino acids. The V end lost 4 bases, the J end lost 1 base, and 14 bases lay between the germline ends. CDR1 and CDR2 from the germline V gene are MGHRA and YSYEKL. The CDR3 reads CASSPARVVSGNTIYF. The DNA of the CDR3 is TGCGCCAGCAGCCCAGCCAGGGTGGTATCTGGAAACACCATATATTTT.

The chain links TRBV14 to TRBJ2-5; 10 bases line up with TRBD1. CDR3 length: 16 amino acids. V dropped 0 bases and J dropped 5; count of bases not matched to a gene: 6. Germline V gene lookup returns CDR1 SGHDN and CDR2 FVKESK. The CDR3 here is CASSQDRGQGLETQYF. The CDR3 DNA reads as TGTGCCAGCAGCCAAGATCGGGGACAGGGGTTGGAGACCCAGTACTTC. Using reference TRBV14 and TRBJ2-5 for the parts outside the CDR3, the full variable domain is EAGVTQFPSHSVIEKGQTVTLRCDPISGHDNLYWYRRVMGKEIKFLLHFVKESKQDESGMPNNRFLAERTGGTYSTLKVQPAELEDSGVYFCASSQDRGQGLETQYFGPGTRLLVL.

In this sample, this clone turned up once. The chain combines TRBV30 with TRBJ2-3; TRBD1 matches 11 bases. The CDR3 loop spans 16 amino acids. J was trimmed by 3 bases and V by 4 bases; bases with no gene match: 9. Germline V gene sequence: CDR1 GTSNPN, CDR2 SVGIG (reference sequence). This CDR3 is CAWTGTGGLGTDTQYF. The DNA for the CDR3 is TGTGCCTGGACCGGGACAGGGGGTTTGGGGACAGATACGCAGTATTTT.

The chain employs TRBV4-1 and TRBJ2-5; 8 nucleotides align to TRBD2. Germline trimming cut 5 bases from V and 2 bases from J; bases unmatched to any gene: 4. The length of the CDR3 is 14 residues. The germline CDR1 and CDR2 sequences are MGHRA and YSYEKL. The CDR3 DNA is TGCGCCAGCAGCAGGCGGGGGGAACAAGAGACCCAGTACTTC. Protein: CASSRRGEQETQYF.

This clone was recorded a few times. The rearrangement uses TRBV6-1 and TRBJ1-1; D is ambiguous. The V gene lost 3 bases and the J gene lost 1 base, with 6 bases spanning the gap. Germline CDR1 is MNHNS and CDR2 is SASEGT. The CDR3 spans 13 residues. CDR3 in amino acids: CASSDGGNTEAFF. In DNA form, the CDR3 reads TGTGCCAGCAGTGATGGAGGGAACACTGAAGCTTTCTTT.

This CDR3 is CASSQERGPGPQHF. CDR3 DNA sequence: TGCGCCAGCAGCCAAGAAAGGGGTCCGGGGCCCCAGCATTTT. This rearrangement joins TRBV4-3 to TRBJ1-5; D is possibly TRBD1 (5 bases). The CDR3 consists of 14 residues. Germline V gives CDR1 LGHNA, CDR2 YSLEER. Trimming pared 0 bases from V and 9 bases from J, leaving 12 bases between.

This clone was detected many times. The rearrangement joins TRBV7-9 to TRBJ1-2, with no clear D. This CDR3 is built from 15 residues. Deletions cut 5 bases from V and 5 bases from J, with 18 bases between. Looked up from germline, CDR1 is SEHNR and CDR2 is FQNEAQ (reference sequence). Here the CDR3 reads CASSRAEVRGYGYTF. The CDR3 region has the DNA TGTGCCAGCAGCCGGGCCGAAGTAAGAGGGTATGGCTACACCTTC. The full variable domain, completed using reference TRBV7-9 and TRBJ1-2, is DTGVSQNPRHKITKRGQNVTFRCDPISEHNRLYWYRQTLGQGPEFLTYFQNEAQLEKSRLLSDRFSAERPKGSFSTLEIQRTEQGDSAMYLCASSRAEVRGYGYTFGSGTRLTVV.

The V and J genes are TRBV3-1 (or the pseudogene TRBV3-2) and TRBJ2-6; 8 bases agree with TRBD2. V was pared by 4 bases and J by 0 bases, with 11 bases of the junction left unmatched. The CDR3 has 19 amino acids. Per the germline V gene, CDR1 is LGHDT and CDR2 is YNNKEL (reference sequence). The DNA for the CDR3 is TGTGCCAGCAGCCCCACGGGGGGGGGTTTATTCTCTGGGGCCAACGTCCTGACTTTC. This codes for CASSPTGGGLFSGANVLTF.

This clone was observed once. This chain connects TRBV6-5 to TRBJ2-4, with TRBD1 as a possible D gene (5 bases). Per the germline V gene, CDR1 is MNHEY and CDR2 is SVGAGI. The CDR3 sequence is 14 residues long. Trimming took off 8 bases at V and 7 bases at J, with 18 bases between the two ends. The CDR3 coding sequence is TGTGCCAGCGTACAGTCAGGGTCGGTGAACATTCAGTACTTC. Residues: CASVQSGSVNIQYF.